The 18 T cell receptor beta chains below all came from one sample that was sequenced in a study of identical twins. TCRdb independently ran MiXCR on the 5' RACE reads; one entry per CDR3 protein. This table holds roughly 710,000 distinct CDR3 sequences, 5.5% to 6.5% found once. Specimen: naive T cells sorted from blood. The receptors derive from a man in his late teens or twenties in good health.

The chain carries TRBV5-5 and TRBJ1-2; D not resolved. The CDR3 totals 17 residues. Germline values: CDR1 SGHKS, CDR2 YYEKEE (reference sequence). V was shortened by 0 bases and J by 2 bases, with 17 bases between the two germline ends. The CDR3 nucleotides read TGTGCCAGCAGCTTGGGACCGGCGGTCATCACGAACTATGGCTACACCTTC. Translation gives CASSLGPAVITNYGYTF.

In its sample, this clonotype was seen many times. This chain connects TRBV3-1 to TRBJ2-1, with D unresolved. The ends were cut back, 3 bases at V and 3 bases at J, with 12 bases in the middle. Germline lookup yields CDR1 LGHDT and CDR2 YNNKEL (reference sequence). CDR3 length: 15 residues. The CDR3 here is CASSQRRWIYNEQFF. CDR3 sequence (DNA): TGTGCCAGCAGCCAGAGACGGTGGATCTACAATGAGCAGTTCTTC.

This clonotype occurred many times. The rearrangement uses TRBV12-3 or TRBV12-4 and TRBJ2-5; the D is unclear. V lost 3 bases to trimming and J lost 5 bases, with 10 bases between them. The CDR3 runs to 13 residues. CDR3 protein: CASSFWGEETQYF. The CDR3 nucleotides are TGTGCCAGCAGTTTCTGGGGTGAGGAGACCCAGTACTTC.

In this sample, this clonotype turned up many times. The genes are TRBV5-5 and TRBJ2-7; no clear D. This CDR3 contains 17 residues. V lost 0 bases and J 0 bases, leaving 16 bases between the germline ends. Germline V gives CDR1 SGHKS, CDR2 YYEKEE (reference sequence). CDR3 loop: CASSLESVLTISYEQYV. The CDR3, as DNA: TGTGCCAGCAGCTTGGAGAGTGTACTAACGATCTCCTACGAGCAGTACGTC.

This clonotype was seen many times. This chain uses TRBV25-1 with TRBJ2-2; D unclear. Deletions cut 2 bases from V and 1 base from J, with 2 bases between. The CDR3 has 13 residues. Germline values: CDR1 MGHDK, CDR2 SYGVNS. In DNA form, the CDR3 reads TGTGCCAGCAGTGAAGTGAACACCGGGGAGCTGTTTTTT. This encodes CASSEVNTGELFF. The complete variable domain, with remaining parts taken from reference TRBV25-1 and TRBJ2-2, reads EADIYQTPRYLVIGTGKKITLECSQTMGHDKMYWYQQDPGMELHLIHYSYGVNSTEKGDLSSESTVSRIRTEHFPLTLESARPSHTSQYLCASSEVNTGELFFGEGSRLTVL.

CDR3 in amino acids: CATAREVREKLFF. The DNA of the CDR3 is TGTGCCACCGCCAGGGAAGTTCGTGAAAAACTGTTTTTT. This chain uses TRBV12-3 or TRBV12-4 with TRBJ1-4; tentative D call: TRBD1 (5 bases). The CDR3 runs to 13 residues. V lost 10 bases and J lost 7, with 16 bases in between.

The V call is TRBV12-3 or TRBV12-4, the J call TRBJ2-7, with TRBD2 matching 12 bases. CDR3 size: 18 residues. The V and J ends lost 0 bases and 2 bases, in that order; junction bases with no gene match: 8. In DNA, the CDR3 is TGTGCCAGCAGTTTAGCGATCCTAGCGGGAGGGACGGCCTACGAGCAGTACTTC. This encodes CASSLAILAGGTAYEQYF.

This clonotype was counted at least ten times. The rearrangement joins TRBV20-1 to TRBJ2-2; TRBD1 aligns across 8 bases. The CDR3 is 15 amino acids. Losses at the gene ends were 5 bases for V and 3 bases for J; bases not matched to a gene: 8. Germline V CDR1 and CDR2: DFQATT, SNEGSKA (reference sequence). CDR3 bases: TGCAGTGCTCCTAAGACAGGGGTCGACACCGGGGAGCTGTTTTTT. It yields the protein CSAPKTGVDTGELFF.

This clonotype was counted ten times or more. The chain has TRBV7-8 and TRBJ2-1; tentatively, D is TRBD2 (6 bases). Germline assignment: CDR1 SGHVS and CDR2 FQNEAQ. V was pared by 7 bases and J by 2 bases, with 18 bases between. The CDR3 spans 16 residues. The CDR3 loop reads CASTYGRADPYNEQFF. The CDR3 coding sequence is TGTGCCAGCACCTACGGGAGAGCGGACCCCTACAATGAGCAGTTCTTC.

The V gene is TRBV5-1, the J gene TRBJ2-5; D is perhaps TRBD1 or TRBD2 (6 bases each). Trimming took off 1 base at V and 0 bases at J, with 10 bases between the two ends. Germline V gene sequence: CDR1 SGHRS, CDR2 YFSETQ. The CDR3 totals 15 residues. CDR3 sequence reads: CASSLRRGHQETQYF. The CDR3 region has the DNA TGCGCCAGCAGCTTGCGACGGGGGCACCAAGAGACCCAGTACTTC. The full variable domain, its missing parts supplied by reference TRBV5-1 and TRBJ2-5, is KAGVTQTPRYLIKTRGQQVTLSCSPISGHRSVSWYQQTPGQGLQFLFEYFSETQRNKGNFPGRFSGRQFSNSRSEMNVSTLELGDSALYLCASSLRRGHQETQYFGPGTRLLVL.

The chain employs TRBV2 and TRBJ1-1, with TRBD1 identical over 8 bases. V was pared by 6 bases and J by 3 bases, with 3 bases of the junction left unmatched. CDR3 length equals 13 residues. Germline CDR1 SNHLY, CDR2 FYNNEI. The CDR3 DNA reads TGTGCCAGCAGAGCGACAGGGGACACTGAAGCTTTCTTT. Encoded protein: CASRATGDTEAFF. Combining the CDR3 with reference TRBV2 and TRBJ1-1 gives the whole variable domain EPEVTQTPSHQVTQMGQEVILRCVPISNHLYFYWYRQILGQKVEFLVSFYNNEISEKSEIFDDQFSVERPDGSNFTLKIRSTKLEDSAMYFCASRATGDTEAFFGQGTRLTVV.

J is TRBJ2-1 and V is TRBV29-1, with D possibly matching TRBD2 (6 bases). Per germline, CDR1 SQVTM and CDR2 ANQGSEA. Trimming removed 5 bases at V and 10 bases at J, with 12 bases between. This CDR3 comprises 11 residues. CDR3 coding DNA: TGCAGCGTTCGAAGCGGGTGGGAGCAGTTCTTC. Its translation: CSVRSGWEQFF.

This clonotype was recorded at least ten times. The CDR3 does not close with the conserved phenylalanine or tryptophan, likely indicating a read error. No DNA is shown, since the ends of the CDR3 on it are uncertain; the CDR3 is the one TCRdb lists. The rearrangement links TRBV6-1 to TRBJ2-1; the DNA was not compared with TRBD2, the D call given in the table. Germline V gives CDR1 MNHNS, CDR2 SASEGT. Termini included, the CDR3 measures 12 amino acids. CDR3 sequence reads: CASSDRTSGNYI.

In this sample, this clonotype turned up many times. This chain links TRBV5-5 with TRBJ2-5; 10 bases are shared with TRBD2. The CDR3 loop spans 12 amino acids. CDR1 is SGHKS, CDR2 YYEKEE, per germline (reference sequence). J gave up 9 bases and V 6 bases, and 5 bases lay outside the gene matches. The DNA for the CDR3 is TGTGCCAGCATGCTAGCGGGGGATTCCCAGTACTTC. Its protein product is CASMLAGDSQYF.

The DNA of the CDR3 is TGCGCCAGCAGCCAAGCCCGGGGAATTGGAGAGACCCAGTACTTC. Protein product: CASSQARGIGETQYF. The chain employs TRBV4-1 and TRBJ2-5, with TRBD2 as a possible D gene (5 bases). CDR1 MGHRA and CDR2 YSYEKL come from the germline V gene. This CDR3 is 15 amino acids long. Trimming shortened V by 1 base and J by 4 bases, and 13 bases separated the two germline ends.

This chain connects TRBV7-9 to TRBJ2-1; TRBD2 agrees at 11 bases. The junction had 6 bases not matched to a gene; V was cut back by 5 bases and J by 3 bases. This CDR3 contains 16 residues. The germline CDR1 and CDR2 sequences are SEHNR and FQNEAQ (reference sequence). This chain's CDR3 is CASSQTSGVHYNEQFF. The DNA for the CDR3 is TGTGCCAGCAGCCAGACTAGCGGGGTCCACTACAATGAGCAGTTCTTC.

This clonotype has ten or more counts. V usage is TRBV11-2 and J usage is TRBJ2-1; D is undetermined. The CDR3 covers 12 residues. Germline CDR1 is SGHAT and CDR2 is FQNNGV. V dropped 3 bases and J dropped 8 bases, with 8 bases sitting between them. CDR3: CASSFVGYEQFF. CDR3 in DNA: TGTGCCAGCAGCTTCGTGGGGTATGAGCAGTTCTTC.

This clonotype was seen many times. The chain couples TRBV18 to TRBJ2-5; TRBD2 might be the D (5 bases). The V end lost 0 bases, the J end lost 1 base, and 6 bases lay between the germline ends. Germline V gene lookup returns CDR1 KGHSH and CDR2 LQKENI. This CDR3 has 14 amino acids. CDR3 bases: TGTGCCAGCTCACCACCGGACTTCCAAGAGACCCAGTACTTC. It encodes CASSPPDFQETQYF.